These 27 T cell receptor beta chains share one sample of origin, sequenced in a study of shared clonotypes between healthy human individuals. Sequencing used immunoSEQ multiplex PCR; TCRdb keeps in-frame clones, though not all of them. Altogether 530,000 or so clones are present, nearly 80% being singletons, with the ten largest covering about an eighth. The sequenced sample was PBMCs. The source is a middle-aged woman in good health. Some clones in this sample may be carry-over from other donors' samples.

In this sample, this clone turned up once. The V call is TRBV18, the J call TRBJ1-2; TRBD1 matches at 7 bases. Per the germline V gene, CDR1 is KGHSH and CDR2 is LQKENI. J lost 4 bases, V lost 2 bases, and 4 bases had no gene match. The CDR3 totals 14 residues. DNA for the CDR3: TGTGCCAGCTCACCAGGGACAGCTACCTATGGCTACACCTTC. This encodes CASSPGTATYGYTF.

The chain recombines TRBV2 with TRBJ2-3, with D unresolved. The CDR3 extends over 14 amino acids. Per the germline V gene, CDR1 is SNHLY and CDR2 is FYNNEI. V was clipped by 1 base and J by 6 bases, with 11 bases between them. In DNA, the CDR3 is TGTGCCAGCAGTGAAGGGCTAGATGGGGATACGCAGTATTTT. The encoded protein is CASSEGLDGDTQYF.

This sequence joins TRBV9 and TRBJ2-7, with D perhaps assigned TRBD1 or TRBD2 (5 bases each). CDR1 and CDR2 (germline): SGDLS, YYNGEE. V lost 0 bases, J lost 7 bases, and 17 bases lay in between. The CDR3 covers 15 residues. The DNA of the CDR3 is TGTGCCAGCAGCGTAGATGGGGGTGCTTGGGGAGAGCAGTACTTC. Its protein is CASSVDGGAWGEQYF.

This sequence joins TRBV2 and TRBJ2-3, with D uncertain. Germline CDR1 and CDR2: SNHLY and FYNNEI. The CDR3 contains 15 residues. Trimming left V 4 bases short and J 6 bases short, with 17 bases between. The CDR3 coding sequence is TGTGCCAGCAGTGGTGAAGGGATAGGGCCGGATACGCAGTATTTT. Its protein is CASSGEGIGPDTQYF.

This chain joins TRBV7-2 and TRBJ2-7, with 8 bases matching TRBD2. J lost 6 bases, V lost 6 bases, and 1 base had no gene match. Germline V gene sequence: CDR1 SGHTA, CDR2 FQGNSA. This CDR3 comprises 11 residues. The CDR3 nucleotides are TGTGCCAGCAGAAGCGGGAGCGAGCAGTACTTC. It specifies CASRSGSEQYF. Complete variable domain (other parts from reference TRBV7-2 and TRBJ2-7): GAGVSQSPSNKVTEKGKDVELRCDPISGHTALYWYRQSLGQGLEFLIYFQGNSAPDKSGLPSDRFSAERTGGSVSTLTIQRTQQEDSAVYLCASRSGSEQYFGPGTRLTVT.

This chain uses TRBV10-1 with TRBJ2-1; 14 bases fit TRBD2. Looked up from germline, CDR1 is WNHNN and CDR2 is SYGVQD (reference sequence). This CDR3 spans 14 amino acids. V was clipped by 10 bases and J by 7 bases; unmatched bases: 6. The CDR3 sequence is CANGTSGSGNEQFF. The CDR3 coding sequence is TGCGCCAACGGGACTAGCGGGAGTGGAAATGAGCAGTTCTTC.

This clone showed up just once. CDR3 sequence reads: CASRAGTGQVKYF. The CDR3 DNA is TGTGCCAGCAGGGCCGGGACGGGCCAAGTAAAGTACTTC. The V and J genes are TRBV5-6 and TRBJ2-5; D is tentatively TRBD1 or TRBD2 (5 bases each). The CDR3 has 13 residues. V shed 5 bases and J shed 12 bases, with 20 bases lying between them. The germline V gene encodes CDR1 SGHDT and CDR2 YYEEEE.

V is TRBV7-2 and J is TRBJ2-5, with 11 bases fitting TRBD2. With V trimmed by 2 bases and J by 5 bases, 13 bases remained unmatched. CDR3 length equals 18 residues. The germline V gene encodes CDR1 SGHTA and CDR2 FQGNSA. The CDR3 here is CASSLRLAGGSVGETQYF. CDR3 nucleotide sequence: TGTGCCAGCAGCTTAAGGCTAGCGGGAGGTAGTGTCGGCGAGACCCAGTACTTC.

This chain joins TRBV6-5 and TRBJ1-6; D is unclear. V was pared by 6 bases and J by 7 bases, with 13 bases between. Germline loops: CDR1 MNHEY, CDR2 SVGAGI. The CDR3 has 14 amino acids. CDR3 amino acids: CASRIGRLNSPLHF. In DNA, the CDR3 is TGTGCCAGCAGAATAGGACGGTTAAATTCACCCCTCCACTTT.

The J gene is TRBJ2-5, the V gene TRBV14; D is uncertain. Trimming stripped 0 bases from V and 7 bases from J, with 12 bases between. This CDR3 contains 14 residues. Looked up from germline, CDR1 is SGHDN and CDR2 is FVKESK. The CDR3 sequence: CASSQDQRVGTQYF. CDR3 DNA sequence: TGTGCCAGCAGCCAAGACCAACGGGTAGGGACCCAGTACTTC.

This clone was recorded a few times. The chain carries TRBV5-1 and TRBJ2-7, with 11 bases that match TRBD2. The V gene end was trimmed by 0 bases and the J gene end by 6 bases; junction bases not matched to a gene: 2. CDR1 is SGHRS, CDR2 YFSETQ, per germline. CDR3 size: 14 residues. For the CDR3, the DNA is TGCGCCAGCAGCTTGGAACTAGCGGGAGTCGAGCAGTACTTC. Protein sequence: CASSLELAGVEQYF.

The chain recombines TRBV6-5 with TRBJ2-1, with 9 bases that match TRBD2. From germline, CDR1 is MNHEY and CDR2 SVGAGI. V dropped 8 bases and J dropped 4; count of bases not matched to a gene: 6. The CDR3 is 14 amino acids. The CDR3: CASSREGVYNEQFF. The CDR3 coding sequence is TGTGCCAGCTCGCGGGAGGGCGTATACAATGAGCAGTTCTTC.

About this clone: One end of the junction is discordant with germline, which a read error may explain. The chain combines TRBV30 with TRBJ1-2; 8 nucleotides align to TRBD1. This CDR3 region has 14 residues. CDR1 is GTSNPN and CDR2 is SVGIG in the germline V gene (reference sequence). The CDR3 loop reads CAWNRVYRPGQELF. CDR3 in DNA: TGTGCCTGGAATAGAGTTTACAGACCGGGACAGGAACTCTTC.

The CDR3 region has the DNA TGTGCCAGCAGCAAAGGCCCCCTGAGCTACGAGCAGTACTTC. Amino acid sequence: CASSKGPLSYEQYF. The chain is built from TRBV21-1 and TRBJ2-7; the DNA was not compared with TRBD2, the D call given in the table. TRBV21-1 is a pseudogene locus. The CDR3 spans 14 residues.

The table lists this clone with a few counts. This chain links TRBV5-1 with TRBJ2-7, with D perhaps assigned TRBD1 or TRBD2 (5 bases each). The CDR3 extends over 13 amino acids. Germline V gene sequence: CDR1 SGHRS, CDR2 YFSETQ. Between the trimmed V and J ends, which lost 3 bases and 1 base, there was a span of 8 bases. The CDR3 protein is CASSWDGSYEQYF. CDR3 DNA sequence: TGCGCCAGCAGCTGGGACGGATCCTACGAGCAGTACTTC.

This clone was recorded once. This chain connects TRBV7-3 to TRBJ2-2; maybe TRBD2 (6 bases). The CDR3 spans 16 residues. Germline CDR1 is SGHTA and CDR2 is FQGTGA. V was cut by 1 base and J by 0 bases, with 9 bases left in between. CDR3 in DNA: TGTGCCAGCAGCTTAAATGCGGGAACGAACACCGGGGAGCTGTTTTTT. Translating gives CASSLNAGTNTGELFF.

As regards this clone: A much larger clone differs from this one at a single base, so this may be a read error. This sample also contains other DNA sequences that code for the same CDR3. The chain is built from TRBV6-4 and TRBJ2-1; 14 nucleotides match TRBD2. The CDR3 contains 15 residues. Germline lookup yields CDR1 MRHNA and CDR2 SNTAGT. V lost 2 bases to trimming and J lost 8 bases; unmatched junction nucleotides: 2. The CDR3 protein is CASSDGTSGSDEQFF. The CDR3 DNA is TGTGCCAGCAGTGACGGGACTAGCGGGAGTGATGAGCAGTTCTTC.

The chain combines TRBV11-2 with TRBJ2-7; D call uncertain. The length of the CDR3 is 13 residues. Germline CDR1 SGHAT, CDR2 FQNNGV. Trimming removed 5 bases from V and 0 bases from J, with 8 bases in between. Here the CDR3 reads CASSQSHSYEQYF. DNA for the CDR3: TGTGCCAGCAGCCAGAGTCACTCCTACGAGCAGTACTTC.

The chain is built from TRBV28 and TRBJ2-3, with D possibly matching TRBD2 (5 bases). Trimming removed 4 bases at V and 3 bases at J, with 14 bases between. The CDR3 sequence is 15 residues long. Germline values: CDR1 MDHEN, CDR2 SYDVKM. In DNA, the CDR3 is TGTGCCAGCAGTTCCCAATCACGGACTACAGATACGCAGTATTTT. Protein: CASSSQSRTTDTQYF.

This chain uses TRBV4-3 with TRBJ2-1, with TRBD2 identical over 8 bases. This CDR3 is built from 16 residues. CDR1 and CDR2 from the germline V gene are LGHNA and YSLEER. The junction had 10 bases not matched to a gene; V was cut back by 1 base and J by 8 bases. The CDR3 DNA follows: TGCGCCAGCAGCCAAGCGCCCGCGGGAGGTTCCGATGAGCAGTTCTTC. Protein: CASSQAPAGGSDEQFF.

The chain recombines TRBV25-1 with TRBJ1-4, with a weak D call TRBD1 (6 bases). V lost 4 bases, J lost 0 bases, and 12 bases lay in between. The CDR3 sequence is 16 residues long. Per the germline V gene, CDR1 is MGHDK and CDR2 is SYGVNS. The CDR3 here is CASSGDTIATNEKLFF. CDR3 nucleotides: TGTGCCAGCAGTGGGGACACCATTGCAACTAATGAAAAACTGTTTTTT.

CDR3 sequence (DNA): TGTGCCATCAGTGGAGGAACAAGCTCCTACAATGAGCAGTTCTTC. Translated, it gives CAISGGTSSYNEQFF. J is TRBJ2-1 and V is TRBV10-3; D not certain. The germline V and J ends were trimmed by 4 bases and 0 bases, with 10 bases remaining between them. The CDR3 covers 15 residues. CDR1 and CDR2 (germline): ENHRY, SYGVKD.

The rearrangement links TRBV6-1 to TRBJ2-7, with D maybe TRBD1 (6 bases). The CDR3 covers 16 residues. The germline V and J ends were trimmed by 3 bases and 2 bases, with 17 bases remaining between them. Germline CDR1 and CDR2: MNHNS and SASEGT. CDR3 sequence: CASSDIQARGTYEQYF. CDR3 sequence (DNA): TGTGCCAGCAGTGACATACAGGCCAGGGGTACCTACGAGCAGTACTTC.

This clone turned up a few times. Distinct nucleotide sequences in the sample also encode this CDR3. The CDR3 loop is CASSDSGVNEQFF. For the CDR3, the DNA is TGTGCCAGCAGTGACTCAGGGGTGAATGAGCAGTTCTTC. This chain uses TRBV6-4 with TRBJ2-1, with TRBD1 as a possible D gene (5 bases). The length of the CDR3 is 13 residues. The ends were cut back, 0 bases at V and 7 bases at J, with 7 bases in the middle. Germline loops: CDR1 MRHNA, CDR2 SNTAGT.

The V and J genes are TRBV7-9 and TRBJ2-6; D perhaps matches TRBD1 (6 bases). From germline, CDR1 is SEHNR and CDR2 FQNEAQ (reference sequence). V was clipped by 5 bases and J by 4 bases, with 21 bases between them. CDR3 length: 18 amino acids. In DNA, the CDR3 is TGTGCCAGCAGCACTATTCAGGGGAGCGCTCTCGGGGCCAACGTCCTGACTTTC. As protein: CASSTIQGSALGANVLTF.

V gene TRBV5-1 combines with J gene TRBJ1-4; no clear D. CDR1 is SGHRS, CDR2 YFSETQ, per germline. This CDR3 region has 14 residues. Trimming stripped 4 bases from V and 0 bases from J, with 7 bases between. CDR3 coding DNA: TGCGCCAGCAGCCCACAAGCAACTAATGAAAAACTGTTTTTT. Amino acid sequence: CASSPQATNEKLFF.

This clone is a singleton in its sample. The J gene is TRBJ2-1, the V gene TRBV10-1; 10 nucleotides align to TRBD2. Germline trimming cut 3 bases from V and 6 bases from J; bases unmatched to any gene: 11. Germline V gene data show CDR1 as WNHNN and CDR2 as SYGVQD (reference sequence). This CDR3 spans 17 amino acids. Here the CDR3 reads CASSDQSLAGVRNEQFF. The DNA of the CDR3 is TGCGCCAGCAGTGACCAAAGTCTAGCGGGAGTCCGCAATGAGCAGTTCTTC.